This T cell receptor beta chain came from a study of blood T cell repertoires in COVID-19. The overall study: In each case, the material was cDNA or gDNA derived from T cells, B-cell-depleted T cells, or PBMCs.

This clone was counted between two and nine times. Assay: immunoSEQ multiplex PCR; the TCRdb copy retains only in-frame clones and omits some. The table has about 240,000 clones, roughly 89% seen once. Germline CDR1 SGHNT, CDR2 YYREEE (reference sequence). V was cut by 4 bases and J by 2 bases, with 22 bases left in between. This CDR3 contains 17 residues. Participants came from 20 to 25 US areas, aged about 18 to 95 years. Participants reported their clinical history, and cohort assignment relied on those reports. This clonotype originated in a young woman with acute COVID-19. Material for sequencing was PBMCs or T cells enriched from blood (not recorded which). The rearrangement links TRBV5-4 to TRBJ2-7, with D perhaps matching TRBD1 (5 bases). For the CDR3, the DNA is TGTGCCAGCAGCCTAATGCCCACAGGCCCCTCTGCCTACGAGCAGTACTTC. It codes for CASSLMPTGPSAYEQYF. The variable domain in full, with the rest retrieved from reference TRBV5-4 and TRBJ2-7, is ETGVTQSPTHLIKTRGQQVTLRCSSQSGHNTVSWYQQALGQGPQFIFQYYREEENGRGNFPPRFSGLQFPNYSSELNVNALELDDSALYLCASSLMPTGPSAYEQYFGPGTRLTVT.